Below are 16 T cell receptor beta chains sequenced from a single sample in a study of T cells in localized non-small cell lung cancer (dated by TCRdb to 2019 to 2021). The library was made by the immunoSEQ multiplex PCR assay. TCRdb obtained this table from immuneACCESS and retained in-frame rearrangements with V and J assigned. These tables miss some clones; where compared with another copy, unresolved V genes account for less than half of the shortfall, and the remainder is unexplained. The sample data list 31,000 or so clones, and roughly 78% of these were observed just once. The top ten clones comprise roughly a sixth of the sample. The input for sequencing was peripheral blood, taken before any cancer treatment. These receptors were obtained from a male donor at least 60 years old with stage III squamous cell lung carcinoma.

This chain connects TRBV28 to TRBJ1-1; weak D call: TRBD1 (6 bases). V was shortened by 6 bases and J by 2 bases, with 16 bases between the two germline ends. CDR3 length: 15 amino acids. The germline CDR1 and CDR2 sequences are MDHEN and SYDVKM. In DNA, the CDR3 is TGTGCCAGCAGGGTAGGCAGGGGCTTCAACACTGAAGCTTTCTTT. Protein: CASRVGRGFNTEAFF.

The chain links TRBV9 to TRBJ2-3, with 15 bases lining up with TRBD2. Trimming cost V 4 bases and J 6 bases; bases outside gene matches: 18. The germline V gene encodes CDR1 SGDLS and CDR2 YYNGEE. There are 20 residues in the CDR3. The CDR3 sequence: CASSSPGGLAGGIRSDTQYF. The DNA for the CDR3 is TGTGCCAGCAGCTCTCCCGGAGGACTAGCGGGGGGGATACGATCGGATACGCAGTATTTT.

The chain couples TRBV7-2 to TRBJ2-2, with D perhaps TRBD2 (5 bases). The V end lost 5 bases, the J end lost 6 bases, and 19 bases lay between the germline ends. The CDR3 runs 16 residues. The V gene's germline CDR1 is SGHTA and CDR2 FQGNSA. The CDR3 DNA reads as TGTGCCAGCAGCCTGGCGGGCATGGGCAATGCCGGGGAGCTGTTTTTT. This translates into CASSLAGMGNAGELFF.

The chain combines TRBV25-1 with TRBJ1-2; tentative D call: TRBD1 (6 bases). With 3 bases removed from V and 6 bases from J, the gap between germline ends came to 14 bases. Per the germline V gene, CDR1 is MGHDK and CDR2 is SYGVNS. There are 14 residues in the CDR3. The CDR3 nucleotides read TGTGCCAGCAGTGATAGCGGCAGGGGTCATGGCTACACCTTC. Its protein product is CASSDSGRGHGYTF.

CDR3 amino acids: CASSVVSSGSSGEQFF. CDR3 nucleotide sequence: TGTGCCAGCAGCGTTGTTTCTAGCGGGAGTAGCGGTGAGCAGTTCTTC. The chain couples TRBV9 to TRBJ2-1, with 10 bases lining up with TRBD2. V dropped 2 bases and J dropped 9; count of bases not matched to a gene: 11. This CDR3 contains 16 residues. CDR1 is SGDLS, CDR2 YYNGEE, per germline.

The chain joins TRBV19 to TRBJ1-5; D gene unclear. Germline V gene data show CDR1 as LNHDA and CDR2 as SQIVND (reference sequence). Between the trimmed V and J ends, which lost 6 bases and 6 bases, there was a span of 9 bases. The CDR3 has 12 amino acids. The CDR3 loop reads CASRWGGQPQHF. CDR3 coding DNA: TGTGCCAGTAGATGGGGAGGTCAGCCCCAGCATTTT.

The J gene is TRBJ2-2, the V gene TRBV9; D might be TRBD2 (5 bases). This CDR3 comprises 17 residues. With 4 bases removed from V and 5 bases from J, the gap between germline ends came to 21 bases. Germline V gene lookup returns CDR1 SGDLS and CDR2 YYNGEE. CDR3 bases: TGTGCCAGCAGCCCGGGGAGAGGCGGGTCCGGTACCGGGGAGCTGTTTTTT. It codes for CASSPGRGGSGTGELFF. The full variable domain, its missing parts supplied by reference TRBV9 and TRBJ2-2, is DSGVTQTPKHLITATGQRVTLRCSPRSGDLSVYWYQQSLDQGLQFLIQYYNGEERAKGNILERFSAQQFPDLHSELNLSSLELGDSALYFCASSPGRGGSGTGELFFGEGSRLTVL.

The chain joins TRBV7-2 to TRBJ2-1, with 12 positions matching TRBD2. CDR3 size: 14 residues. CDR1 and CDR2 from the germline V gene are SGHTA and FQGNSA. V shed 5 bases, J shed 10 bases, and the junction held 6 bases outside the gene matches. DNA of the CDR3: TGTGCCAGCAGCCAAGGACTAGCGGGACAGGAGCAGTTCTTC. Translating gives CASSQGLAGQEQFF.

This clone appeared a few times. The chain recombines TRBV6-5 with TRBJ2-7; unclear D gene. The CDR3 contains 14 residues. V was trimmed by 3 bases and J by 0 bases, leaving 9 bases between them. The germline CDR1 and CDR2 sequences are MNHEY and SVGAGI. The CDR3 loop is CASSYYLDSYEQYF. The CDR3, as DNA: TGTGCCAGCAGTTATTACCTTGACTCCTACGAGCAGTACTTC.

Only a few counts were recorded for this clone. The J gene is TRBJ2-5, the V gene TRBV7-9, with D maybe TRBD2 (5 bases). The CDR3 totals 13 residues. V was clipped by 10 bases and J by 3 bases, with 15 bases between them. CDR1 is SEHNR and CDR2 is FQNEAQ in the germline V gene (reference sequence). The CDR3 protein is CATLRPGKETQYF. The CDR3, as DNA: TGTGCCACTCTTAGGCCGGGGAAAGAGACCCAGTACTTC.

The CDR3 coding sequence is TGTGCCAGCAGTTTAGGGGATACGCAGTATTTT. It is translated as CASSLGDTQYF. The chain employs TRBV2 and TRBJ2-3; D remains unclear. Germline loops: CDR1 SNHLY, CDR2 FYNNEI. The CDR3 is 11 amino acids. Trimming cost V 5 bases and J 6 bases, with 6 bases left between them.

CDR3 nucleotides: TGTGCCAGCAGTTTCCGGGACGGGGGGACTGAAGCTTTCTTT. It is translated as CASSFRDGGTEAFF. The chain combines TRBV6-6 with TRBJ1-1; D possibly corresponds to TRBD1 (5 bases). The CDR3 contains 14 residues. Germline V gene lookup returns CDR1 MNHNY and CDR2 SVGAGI (reference sequence). Trimming shortened V by 4 bases and J by 5 bases, and 14 bases separated the two germline ends.

In its sample, this clone was seen once. The gene calls are TRBV9 and TRBJ2-6, with 7 bases lining up with TRBD1. Trimming at V came to 4 bases and at J to 3 bases, leaving 4 bases not matched to a gene. Germline V gene lookup returns CDR1 SGDLS and CDR2 YYNGEE. CDR3 length equals 15 residues. For the CDR3, the DNA is TGTGCCAGCAGCTCCAGGGGGAGTGGGGCCAACGTCCTGACTTTC. Amino acid sequence: CASSSRGSGANVLTF.

The CDR3 DNA reads as TGTGCCAGCTCTGGCGGGAGTGTCGCCAATGAGCAGTTCTTC. Encoded protein: CASSGGSVANEQFF. The genes are TRBV28 and TRBJ2-1, with 7 bases aligning to TRBD2. With V trimmed by 8 bases and J by 6 bases, 10 bases remained unmatched. The CDR3 has 14 residues. Germline CDR1 and CDR2: MDHEN and SYDVKM. Variable domain in full (rest from reference TRBV28 and TRBJ2-1): DVKVTQSSRYLVKRTGEKVFLECVQDMDHENMFWYRQDPGLGLRLIYFSYDVKMKEKGDIPEGYSVSREKKERFSLILESASTNQTSMYLCASSGGSVANEQFFGPGTRLTVL.

The chain recombines TRBV7-9 with TRBJ2-5, with no clear D. CDR1 and CDR2 (germline): SEHNR, FQNEAQ (reference sequence). The CDR3 is made up of 11 amino acids. With 2 bases removed from V and 2 bases from J, the gap between germline ends came to 0 bases. The CDR3 spells CASSLQETQYF. The CDR3 DNA reads as TGTGCCAGCAGCTTACAAGAGACCCAGTACTTC.

The chain carries TRBV9 and TRBJ2-7; 12 nucleotides match TRBD2. The CDR3 totals 18 residues. Per the germline V gene, CDR1 is SGDLS and CDR2 is YYNGEE. J lost 0 bases, V lost 3 bases, and 10 bases had no gene match. The CDR3 DNA follows: TGTGCCAGCAGCGGCCCAGGGACTAGCGGGCCTTTCTCCTACGAGCAGTACTTC. This gives the protein CASSGPGTSGPFSYEQYF.